Included here is one T cell receptor (beta chain) sequence, with context. Germline V gene data show CDR1 as LNHDA and CDR2 as SQIVND (reference sequence). The CDR3 consists of 12 residues. Trimming removed 3 bases at V and 4 bases at J, with 5 bases between. This entry comes from a study of blood T cell repertoires in COVID-19. Sequencing was performed with immunoSEQ multiplex PCR; in TCRdb, only in-frame clones are kept and a portion is missing. The sample lists under 60,000 clones, approximately 87% occurring once. This chain uses TRBV19 with TRBJ2-3; no definite D call. Sequencing used peripheral blood. This sequence was found in a human donor in a cohort sampled during active COVID-19. For the CDR3, the DNA is TGTGCCAGTAGTATCGTCGCAGATACGCAGTATTTT. Translated, it gives CASSIVADTQYF.